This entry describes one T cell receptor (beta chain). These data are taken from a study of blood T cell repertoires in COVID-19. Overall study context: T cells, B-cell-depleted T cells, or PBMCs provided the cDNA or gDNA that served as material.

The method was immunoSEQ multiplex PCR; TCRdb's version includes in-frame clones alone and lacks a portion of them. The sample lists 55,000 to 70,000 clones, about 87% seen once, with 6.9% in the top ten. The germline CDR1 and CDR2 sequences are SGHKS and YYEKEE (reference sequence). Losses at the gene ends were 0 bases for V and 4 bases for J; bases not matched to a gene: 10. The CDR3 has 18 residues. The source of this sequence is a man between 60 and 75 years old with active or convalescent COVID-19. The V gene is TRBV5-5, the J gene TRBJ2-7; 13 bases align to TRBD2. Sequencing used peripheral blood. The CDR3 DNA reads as TGTGCCAGCAGCTTGGTCGATTCCGGGACTAGCGGGGCGTACGAGCAGTACTTC. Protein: CASSLVDSGTSGAYEQYF.